The text below deals with one T cell receptor (beta chain). Its antigen is still unknown. This record belongs to a study of CD8 T cells in Susac syndrome. Regarding the study as a whole: As the study acknowledged, the number of individuals who were part of its TCR sequencing and HLA analysis was relatively small.

Random hexamers primed reverse transcription of roughly 0.5 to 1 ug RNA. In TCRdb, the immunoSEQ multiplex PCR reads were re-called with MiXCR into one record per CDR3 protein. The sample gives almost 450,000 distinct CDR3 sequences, more than 80% of which show up once; 0.12% is in the top ten. The study sequenced TCR beta in blood CD8+ and CD4+ T cells. This CDR3 has 14 residues. Germline V CDR1 and CDR2: MGHDK, SYGVNS. V shed 2 bases and J shed 6 bases, with 8 bases lying between them. Input material: CD8+ T cells from PBMCs. The genes are TRBV25-1 and TRBJ1-6; D is unresolved. The receptor was derived from a human donor with multiple sclerosis. CDR3 loop: CASSEEASNSPLHF. The DNA for the CDR3 is TGTGCCAGCAGTGAAGAGGCGAGTAATTCACCCCTCCACTTT.